The 14 T cell receptor beta chains below were found in one sample sequenced in a study of T cell changes during pregnancy in multiple sclerosis. TCRdb keeps only in-frame clones here, not all; method: immunoSEQ multiplex PCR. The sample lists about 76,000 clones; roughly 93% were seen once. The material sequenced was peripheral blood, taken in the second trimester of pregnancy. These receptors all stem from a female donor with multiple sclerosis, enrolled in a pregnancy study.

The gene calls are TRBV28 and TRBJ1-2; 10 nucleotides align to TRBD1. Germline lookup yields CDR1 MDHEN and CDR2 SYDVKM. This CDR3 has 12 residues. V shed 6 bases, J shed 14 bases, and the junction held 9 bases outside the gene matches. CDR3 nucleotides: TGTGCCAGCAGAGACAGGGGGCGATGGGGGACCTTC. It specifies CASRDRGRWGTF.

The chain links TRBV27 to TRBJ1-1; tentative D call: TRBD1 (5 bases). Trimming shortened V by 1 base and J by 1 base, and 13 bases separated the two germline ends. The germline V gene has CDR1 MNHEY and CDR2 SMNVEV (reference sequence). The CDR3 totals 16 residues. CDR3 amino acids: CASSLYTLTENTEAFF. In DNA, the CDR3 is TGTGCCAGCAGTTTATATACTTTGACAGAGAACACTGAAGCTTTCTTT.

The chain joins TRBV29-1 to TRBJ1-2, with no clear D. The CDR3 extends over 12 amino acids. From germline, CDR1 is SQVTM and CDR2 ANQGSEA. The ends were cut back, 3 bases at V and 6 bases at J, with 11 bases in the middle. CDR3 sequence: CSVDSGPHGYTF. CDR3 in DNA: TGCAGCGTTGATTCAGGCCCCCATGGCTACACCTTC.

The V gene is TRBV9, the J gene TRBJ1-1; no clear D gene. CDR1 is SGDLS, CDR2 YYNGEE, per germline. This CDR3 comprises 13 residues. Deletions cut 4 bases from V and 2 bases from J, with 9 bases between. The CDR3 reads CASSSTPNTEAFF. Here the CDR3 DNA reads TGTGCCAGCAGCAGTACACCAAACACTGAAGCTTTCTTT.

The chain recombines TRBV5-1 with TRBJ2-5; perhaps TRBD2 as D (6 bases). The CDR3 runs 16 residues. CDR1 is SGHRS and CDR2 is YFSETQ in the germline V gene. With 5 bases removed from V and 8 bases from J, the gap between germline ends came to 25 bases. The CDR3 sequence: CASREGWTPAEFTQYF. CDR3 DNA sequence: TGCGCCAGCAGGGAGGGTTGGACCCCCGCCGAATTCACCCAGTACTTC.

V is TRBV13 and J is TRBJ2-3, with 7 nucleotides matching TRBD2. This CDR3 region has 13 residues. CDR1 is PRHDT, CDR2 FYEKMQ, per germline (reference sequence). Trimming removed 10 bases from V and 3 bases from J; junction bases left unmatched: 7. CDR3 coding DNA: TGTGCCACCCTAGCGGTGGGTACAGATACGCAGTATTTT. Its translation: CATLAVGTDTQYF. The complete variable domain, with remaining parts taken from reference TRBV13 and TRBJ2-3, reads AAGVIQSPRHLIKEKRETATLKCYPIPRHDTVYWYQQGPGQDPQFLISFYEKMQSDKGSIPDRFSAQQFSDYHSELNMSSLELGDSALYFCATLAVGTDTQYFGPGTRLTVL.

The rearrangement uses TRBV5-8 and TRBJ1-6, with a tentative D call TRBD1 (6 bases). The CDR3 runs 12 residues. CDR1 is SGHTS, CDR2 YDEGEE, per germline. V lost 5 bases, J lost 10 bases, and 10 bases lay in between. The CDR3 DNA sequence: TGTGCCAGCAGTGGGGGCTGGTCACCCCTCCACTTT. Translating gives CASSGGWSPLHF.

V usage is TRBV4-2 and J usage is TRBJ2-2, with TRBD2 matching over 9 bases. V was clipped by 0 bases and J by 4 bases; unmatched bases: 3. Germline V lookup: CDR1 LGHNA, CDR2 YNFKEQ. The CDR3 sequence is 16 residues long. The DNA of the CDR3 is TGTGCCAGCAGCCAAGAGGCAGCGGGAGGCACCGGGGAGCTGTTTTTT. Protein sequence: CASSQEAAGGTGELFF.

This chain joins TRBV2 and TRBJ2-6; 10 bases align to TRBD1. From germline, CDR1 is SNHLY and CDR2 FYNNEI. V was pared by 4 bases and J by 3 bases, with 12 bases of the junction left unmatched. This CDR3 has 19 amino acids. This chain's CDR3 is CASSGSRDRGLGGANVLTF. In DNA form, the CDR3 reads TGTGCCAGCAGTGGATCCCGGGACAGGGGATTGGGTGGGGCCAACGTCCTGACTTTC.

The V and J genes are TRBV27 and TRBJ2-5; 13 bases are shared with TRBD2. The junction had 4 bases not matched to a gene; V was cut back by 3 bases and J by 3 bases. Germline V CDR1 and CDR2: MNHEY, SMNVEV (reference sequence). This CDR3 comprises 16 residues. The CDR3 loop is CASSFFTSGGEETQYF. CDR3 bases: TGTGCCAGCAGTTTCTTTACTAGCGGGGGGGAAGAGACCCAGTACTTC.

On this clone itself: Germline and junction disagree at one end, which may indicate a read error. The V and J genes are TRBV7-8 and TRBJ1-3; 9 bases map to TRBD1. The CDR3 totals 18 residues. The germline V gene encodes CDR1 SGHVS and CDR2 FQNEAQ. DNA of the CDR3: TGTGCCTGCAGTGGTGGGACAGGGACTTTTTCTCGTGGAAACACCATATATTTT. Its translation: CACSGGTGTFSRGNTIYF.

The chain recombines TRBV6-5 with TRBJ2-7; D unresolved. Trimming removed 0 bases from V and 7 bases from J, with 19 bases in between. From germline, CDR1 is MNHEY and CDR2 SVGAGI. CDR3 size: 16 residues. Written as DNA, the CDR3 is TGTGCCAGCAGTTACTCTGGCACGTCTGGGTTGAGGGAGCAGTACTTC. Amino acids: CASSYSGTSGLREQYF.

J is TRBJ1-4 and V is TRBV2, with no clear D. V gave up 2 bases and J gave up 5 bases, with 18 bases separating them. The CDR3 is made up of 17 amino acids. Germline V gives CDR1 SNHLY, CDR2 FYNNEI. CDR3 region: CASSEPPFPRFNEKLFF. CDR3 nucleotides: TGTGCCAGCAGTGAACCCCCGTTCCCCAGGTTCAATGAAAAACTGTTTTTT.

This chain uses TRBV6-6 with TRBJ1-1; D gene uncertain. Trimming took 6 bases from V and 3 from J, leaving 14 bases between them. CDR1 is MNHNY, CDR2 SVGAGI, per germline (reference sequence). The CDR3 spans 14 residues. In DNA form, the CDR3 reads TGTGCCAGCAGCCCCGACTCCAAGTACACTGAAGCTTTCTTT. This translates into CASSPDSKYTEAFF.